The 29 T cell receptor beta chains listed next were all sequenced from one sample in a study of response to subunit inactivated influenza vaccine. TCRdb independently ran MiXCR on the RT-PCR reads; one entry per CDR3 protein. The sample shows about 520,000 distinct CDR3 sequences, less than 30% of them seen only once. The sample in question was CD4+ T cells sorted from PBMCs, obtained roughly 5 days after vaccination. The receptors stem from a man aged 45 to 65 who received an inactivated influenza vaccine.

This chain connects TRBV29-1 to TRBJ2-3; 8 bases agree with TRBD1. The V segment lost 6 bases and the J segment 0 bases; nucleotides outside the gene matches: 5. The germline V gene encodes CDR1 SQVTM and CDR2 ANQGSEA. This CDR3 spans 14 amino acids. This CDR3 is CSVHRGYSTDTQYF. Written as DNA, the CDR3 is TGCAGCGTGCACAGGGGGTATAGCACAGATACGCAGTATTTT.

V and J are TRBV6-5 and TRBJ2-5, with unresolved D. CDR1 is MNHEY and CDR2 is SVGAGI in the germline V gene. Trimming left V 4 bases short and J 5 bases short, with 11 bases between. The CDR3 consists of 13 residues. The CDR3 sequence: CASSLVPSETQYF. Written as DNA, the CDR3 is TGTGCCAGCAGTTTGGTCCCAAGCGAGACCCAGTACTTC.

The genes are TRBV6-1 and TRBJ2-3, with D perhaps assigned TRBD1 or TRBD2 (5 bases each). Between the trimmed V and J ends, which lost 3 bases and 4 bases, there was a span of 8 bases. The CDR3 is 13 amino acids. CDR1 is MNHNS and CDR2 is SASEGT in the germline V gene. CDR3 nucleotides: TGTGCCAGCAGTGAGGGGGTGGCAGATACGCAGTATTTT. It translates to CASSEGVADTQYF.

Only one count was recorded for this clonotype. The V call is TRBV18, the J call TRBJ2-5, with D possibly being TRBD1 (6 bases). The germline CDR1 and CDR2 sequences are KGHSH and LQKENI. The length of the CDR3 is 14 residues. The germline V and J ends were trimmed by 3 bases and 3 bases, with 11 bases remaining between them. CDR3 sequence: CASSPTGTKETQYF. The CDR3 coding sequence is TGTGCCAGCTCACCGACCGGGACAAAAGAGACCCAGTACTTC.

CDR3 DNA sequence: TGTGCCAGCAGTCCCCGACAGGGGACCTACAATGAGCAGTTCTTC. Protein sequence: CASSPRQGTYNEQFF. The gene calls are TRBV12-3 or TRBV12-4 and TRBJ2-1; 8 nucleotides line up with TRBD1. J lost 2 bases, V lost 5 bases, and 5 bases had no gene match. The CDR3 extends over 15 amino acids.

The chain recombines TRBV7-3 with TRBJ2-1; a possible D gene is TRBD2 (5 bases). The CDR3 length is 15 residues. Between the trimmed V and J ends, which lost 1 base and 9 bases, there was a span of 16 bases. The germline V gene encodes CDR1 SGHTA and CDR2 FQGTGA. The CDR3 is CASSLNHASLGEQFF. For the CDR3, the DNA is TGTGCCAGCAGCTTAAATCACGCTAGCTTGGGTGAGCAGTTCTTC.

This chain links TRBV24-1 with TRBJ2-3; TRBD1 matches 9 bases. This CDR3 contains 17 residues. Germline V CDR1 and CDR2: KGHDR, SFDVKD. The V gene end was trimmed by 4 bases and the J gene end by 0 bases; junction bases not matched to a gene: 7. Here the CDR3 reads CATSDRYRGQSTDTQYF. The CDR3 coding sequence is TGTGCCACCAGTGACCGATACAGGGGGCAGAGCACAGATACGCAGTATTTT.

The table lists this clonotype with many counts. The gene calls are TRBV18 and TRBJ2-7, with D tentatively TRBD1 (6 bases). The CDR3 totals 14 residues. The V gene's germline CDR1 is KGHSH and CDR2 LQKENI. Trimming removed 0 bases from V and 9 bases from J, with 15 bases in between. CDR3 amino acids: CASSPPGAAWTQYF. CDR3 nucleotides: TGTGCCAGCTCACCACCGGGGGCGGCGTGGACGCAGTACTTC. Together with reference TRBV18 and TRBJ2-7, the CDR3 gives the full variable domain: NAGVMQNPRHLVRRRGQEARLRCSPMKGHSHVYWYRQLPEEGLKFMVYLQKENIIDESGMPKERFSAEFPKEGPSILRIQQVVRGDSAAYFCASSPPGAAWTQYFGPGTRLTVT.

There are a few counts of this clonotype. V and J are TRBV25-1 and TRBJ2-7; TRBD2 matches at 7 bases. After removal of 4 bases from V and 11 bases from J, the junction contained 8 bases not matched to a gene. This CDR3 is built from 12 residues. Germline V gene data show CDR1 as MGHDK and CDR2 as SYGVNS. CDR3 protein: CASSAGRGVKYF. The DNA for the CDR3 is TGTGCCAGCAGTGCTGGCCGGGGGGTTAAGTACTTC.

This clonotype was counted a few times. This chain joins TRBV9 and TRBJ1-1; 7 bases agree with TRBD1. The germline V gene has CDR1 SGDLS and CDR2 YYNGEE. The junction had 3 bases not matched to a gene; V was cut back by 3 bases and J by 1 base. There are 14 residues in the CDR3. The CDR3 is CASSEGTENTEAFF. CDR3 DNA sequence: TGTGCCAGCAGCGAAGGGACAGAGAACACTGAAGCTTTCTTT.

This clonotype was seen more than once but under ten times. This sequence joins TRBV29-1 and TRBJ1-2; D is uncertain. The CDR3 length is 13 residues. Germline values: CDR1 SQVTM, CDR2 ANQGSEA. Deletions cut 6 bases from V and 0 bases from J, with 11 bases between. CDR3 DNA: TGCAGCGTCTCGAAGGGCCCTAACTATGGCTACACCTTC. The encoded protein is CSVSKGPNYGYTF.

This clonotype was seen a few times. The V call is TRBV6-5, the J call TRBJ1-1, with D unclear. The CDR3 consists of 13 residues. Germline V gene sequence: CDR1 MNHEY, CDR2 SVGAGI. V lost 3 bases, J lost 3 bases, and 8 bases lay in between. In DNA form, the CDR3 reads TGTGCCAGCAGTTATATGCGGGACACTGAAGCTTTCTTT. Residues: CASSYMRDTEAFF.

The chain is built from TRBV7-2 and TRBJ1-1; D uncertain. V lost 0 bases and J 7 bases, leaving 12 bases between the germline ends. CDR3 length: 14 amino acids. Looked up from germline, CDR1 is SGHTA and CDR2 is FQGNSA. The CDR3 DNA reads TGTGCCAGCAGCTTAGCGAGCTCGGGAGGTGAAGCTTTCTTT. This gives the protein CASSLASSGGEAFF.

The chain is built from TRBV6-2 or TRBV6-3 and TRBJ2-1; TRBD1 might be the D (6 bases). This CDR3 comprises 14 residues. V was trimmed by 5 bases and J by 9 bases, leaving 17 bases between them. CDR1 MNHEY and CDR2 SVGEGT come from the germline V gene. The CDR3 sequence: CASSPGQRLGEQFF. CDR3 DNA: TGTGCCAGCAGTCCCGGACAGCGTCTTGGTGAGCAGTTCTTC.

The rearrangement joins TRBV5-1 to TRBJ2-6, with D unclear. Trimming cost V 4 bases and J 0 bases, with 14 bases left between them. The CDR3 is made up of 17 amino acids. The germline gives CDR1 SGHRS, CDR2 YFSETQ. The CDR3 protein is CASSLGSVNSGANVLTF. The CDR3 DNA sequence: TGCGCCAGCAGCCTGGGGTCAGTTAACTCTGGGGCCAACGTCCTGACTTTC.

A few counts support this clonotype. The junction departs from germline at one end; a sequencing error may be responsible. This rearrangement joins TRBV20-1 to TRBJ1-4, with TRBD1 identical over 12 bases. Germline V CDR1 and CDR2: DFQATT, SNEGSKA (reference sequence). CDR3 size: 15 residues. DNA for the CDR3: TGCAGTGCCAGAGAGGGGACAGGGGGCTTAGAAAAACTGTTTTTT. It translates to CSAREGTGGLEKLFF.

The chain links TRBV15 to TRBJ2-7; TRBD2 agrees at 7 bases. The CDR3 runs 15 residues. Losses at the gene ends were 0 bases for V and 6 bases for J; bases not matched to a gene: 8. Germline loops: CDR1 LNHNV, CDR2 YYDKDF (reference sequence). CDR3 DNA: TGTGCCACCAGCAGAGATTTTCTGTCGGGGGGCGAGCAGTACTTC. Translated, it gives CATSRDFLSGGEQYF.

This clonotype was counted between two and nine times. The chain uses TRBV20-1 and TRBJ2-7; 8 nucleotides line up with TRBD1. With V trimmed by 1 base and J by 2 bases, 4 bases remained unmatched. This CDR3 has 14 residues. The germline V gene has CDR1 DFQATT and CDR2 SNEGSKA (reference sequence). Written as DNA, the CDR3 is TGCAGTGCTAGAGTGGGGACAGGTCCCTACGAGCAGTACTTC. This gives the protein CSARVGTGPYEQYF.

This rearrangement joins TRBV7-2 to TRBJ2-3; D is unclear. Germline CDR1 reads SGHTA; CDR2 reads FQGNSA. Trimming removed 0 bases from V and 4 bases from J, with 8 bases in between. The CDR3 is made up of 14 amino acids. Here the CDR3 reads CASSLAPGPDTQYF. CDR3 bases: TGTGCCAGCAGCTTAGCCCCAGGCCCAGATACGCAGTATTTT.

This clonotype occurred many times. The rearrangement joins TRBV4-3 to TRBJ1-5; TRBD1 aligns across 9 bases. The CDR3 loop spans 15 amino acids. The junction had 9 bases not matched to a gene; V was cut back by 5 bases and J by 7 bases. Germline V lookup: CDR1 LGHNA, CDR2 YSLEER. Here the CDR3 DNA reads TGCGCCAGCAGCGACGGACAGGGGAAGGGCCAGCCCCAGCATTTT. Translating gives CASSDGQGKGQPQHF.

This clonotype came up a few times. V usage is TRBV27 and J usage is TRBJ2-3, with 10 positions matching TRBD2. With V trimmed by 4 bases and J by 3 bases, 13 bases remained unmatched. This CDR3 has 18 amino acids. Germline V gene sequence: CDR1 MNHEY, CDR2 SMNVEV (reference sequence). The CDR3 region has the DNA TGTGCCAGCAGTTCCCTGGAGCGGGGGGGCCCGAGGACAGATACGCAGTATTTT. The encoded protein is CASSSLERGGPRTDTQYF.

The sample holds many counts of this clonotype. The chain uses TRBV5-6 and TRBJ2-1; D remains ambiguous. The CDR3 has 12 residues. V shed 0 bases and J shed 9 bases, with 7 bases lying between them. Germline loops: CDR1 SGHDT, CDR2 YYEEEE. The CDR3 coding sequence is TGTGCCAGCAGCTTGGTCCGGACTGAGCAGTTCTTC. Protein product: CASSLVRTEQFF.

This clonotype was observed a handful of times. The chain employs TRBV7-9 and TRBJ2-1, with TRBD2 identical over 7 bases. The V gene's germline CDR1 is SEHNR and CDR2 FQNEAQ (reference sequence). The CDR3 length is 15 residues. With 5 bases clipped from V and 6 bases from J, the junction kept 10 bases outside the gene matches. The CDR3 DNA sequence: TGTGCCAGCAGCCCAAGGGGAGGGCTTCGCAATGAGCAGTTCTTC. It codes for CASSPRGGLRNEQFF.

In its sample, this clonotype was seen a few times. The chain carries TRBV7-9 and TRBJ2-3; no clear D. The CDR3 covers 14 residues. Trimming removed 3 bases at V and 5 bases at J, with 12 bases between. Germline V gene lookup returns CDR1 SEHNR and CDR2 FQNEAQ (reference sequence). The CDR3 sequence: CASSFELPGDTQYF. CDR3 nucleotide sequence: TGTGCCAGCAGCTTTGAGCTCCCGGGAGATACGCAGTATTTT. Variable domain in full (rest from reference TRBV7-9 and TRBJ2-3): DTGVSQNPRHKITKRGQNVTFRCDPISEHNRLYWYRQTLGQGPEFLTYFQNEAQLEKSRLLSDRFSAERPKGSFSTLEIQRTEQGDSAMYLCASSFELPGDTQYFGPGTRLTVL.

This clonotype occurred a few times. Written as DNA, the CDR3 is TGTGCCAGCAGCTTAAAGGCGGGGGGCGGGTACGAGCAGTACTTC. Translated, it gives CASSLKAGGGYEQYF. This chain connects TRBV7-8 to TRBJ2-7; TRBD2 agrees at 8 bases. The trim removed 2 bases at V and 4 bases at J, leaving 7 bases unmatched. This CDR3 region has 15 residues. Germline loops: CDR1 SGHVS, CDR2 FQNEAQ. Full variable domain (rest looked up from reference TRBV7-8 and TRBJ2-7): GAGVSQSPRYKVAKRGQDVALRCDPISGHVSLFWYQQALGQGPEFLTYFQNEAQLDKSGLPSDRFFAERPEGSVSTLKIQRTQQEDSAVYLCASSLKAGGGYEQYFGPGTRLTVT.

This chain connects TRBV9 to TRBJ2-1; D is unresolved. Germline V CDR1 and CDR2: SGDLS, YYNGEE. The CDR3 is made up of 14 amino acids. The germline V and J ends were trimmed by 0 bases and 1 base, with 5 bases remaining between them. The CDR3 coding sequence is TGTGCCAGCAGCGTAGCTCTGTCCTACAATGAGCAGTTCTTC. Translation: CASSVALSYNEQFF.

CDR3 coding DNA: TGCGCCAGCAGCTTGCTGCGGGGGGGGCTACAAGAGACCCAGTACTTC. Amino acid sequence: CASSLLRGGLQETQYF. The gene calls are TRBV5-1 and TRBJ2-5, with TRBD2 identical over 9 bases. This CDR3 region has 16 residues. Looked up from germline, CDR1 is SGHRS and CDR2 is YFSETQ. Losses at the gene ends were 1 base for V and 2 bases for J; bases not matched to a gene: 6. The full variable domain, completed using reference TRBV5-1 and TRBJ2-5, is KAGVTQTPRYLIKTRGQQVTLSCSPISGHRSVSWYQQTPGQGLQFLFEYFSETQRNKGNFPGRFSGRQFSNSRSEMNVSTLELGDSALYLCASSLLRGGLQETQYFGPGTRLLVL.

V and J are TRBV29-1 and TRBJ2-5; D gene ambiguous. This CDR3 region has 12 residues. Germline loops: CDR1 SQVTM, CDR2 ANQGSEA. V was trimmed by 8 bases and J by 5 bases, leaving 15 bases between them. The CDR3 spells CSTRTDLETQYF. The CDR3 nucleotides read TGCAGCACTCGTACCGACCTGGAGACCCAGTACTTC.

The rearrangement joins TRBV7-6 to TRBJ1-5; no reliable D call. CDR1 is SGHVS and CDR2 is FNYEAQ in the germline V gene. The CDR3 contains 15 residues. V dropped 3 bases and J dropped 0 bases, with 9 bases sitting between them. The CDR3 here is CASSLSENSNQPQHF. DNA of the CDR3: TGTGCCAGCAGCTTGTCAGAGAATAGCAATCAGCCCCAGCATTTT.